Shown below are 25 T cell receptor beta chains from a single sample sequenced in a study of CD8 T cells in ankylosing spondylitis. TCRdb reprocessed the 5' RACE reads via MiXCR and lists one record per CDR3 protein. This table has about 180,000 distinct CDR3 sequences, 8.5% to 10% appearing once. The sequenced material came from blood, either unsorted or a sorted T cell fraction (not recorded which). Source of these receptors: a female donor with ankylosing spondylitis or in good health (not recorded which).

A few counts support this clonotype. The chain uses TRBV4-1 and TRBJ2-3, with a possible D match to TRBD2 (7 bases). Between the trimmed V and J ends, which lost 3 bases and 4 bases, there was a span of 17 bases. Germline assignment: CDR1 MGHRA and CDR2 YSYEKL. This CDR3 comprises 16 residues. The CDR3 sequence: CASSHGGHFTPDTQYF. In DNA, the CDR3 is TGCGCCAGCAGCCACGGGGGGCATTTCACACCAGATACGCAGTATTTT.

The table lists this clonotype with a few counts. The chain recombines TRBV27 with TRBJ2-4, with 8 nucleotides matching TRBD2. Trimming removed 6 bases from V and 6 bases from J; junction bases left unmatched: 4. The CDR3 is made up of 13 amino acids. Germline CDR1 and CDR2: MNHEY and SMNVEV (reference sequence). The CDR3 DNA is TGTGCCAGCAGCCCGGGGGGGGTAAACATTCAGTACTTC. Protein product: CASSPGGVNIQYF.

This chain uses TRBV6-5 with TRBJ1-1; D call uncertain. V dropped 8 bases and J dropped 4 bases, with 11 bases sitting between them. The CDR3 covers 12 residues. The germline V gene encodes CDR1 MNHEY and CDR2 SVGAGI. The DNA for the CDR3 is TGTGCCAGCTACGGGCTTTCCACTGAAGCTTTCTTT. Translating gives CASYGLSTEAFF.

V is TRBV19 and J is TRBJ2-3; tentative D call: TRBD2 (6 bases). This CDR3 spans 16 amino acids. The V gene lost 4 bases and the J gene lost 0 bases, with 14 bases spanning the gap. Germline CDR1 LNHDA, CDR2 SQIVND (reference sequence). The CDR3 sequence is CASSTSSATSTDTQYF. The CDR3 DNA reads as TGTGCCAGTAGTACCTCTAGCGCCACTAGCACAGATACGCAGTATTTT. The full variable domain, in which reference TRBV19 and TRBJ2-3 provide the parts outside the CDR3, is DGGITQSPKYLFRKEGQNVTLSCEQNLNHDAMYWYRQDPGQGLRLIYYSQIVNDFQKGDIAEGYSVSREKKESFPLTVTSAQKNPTAFYLCASSTSSATSTDTQYFGPGTRLTVL.

This clonotype was found many times. The chain links TRBV27 to TRBJ1-5; 8 bases map to TRBD1. The germline V gene has CDR1 MNHEY and CDR2 SMNVEV (reference sequence). The CDR3 has 15 amino acids. The V and J ends lost 7 bases and 5 bases, in that order; junction bases with no gene match: 10. CDR3 DNA: TGTGCCAGCACCTACTCAGGGGGCGAGGATCAGCCCCAGCATTTT. Translation gives CASTYSGGEDQPQHF.

At least ten counts were recorded for this clonotype. The chain has TRBV27 and TRBJ2-5; 7 bases fit TRBD2. Germline CDR1 is MNHEY and CDR2 is SMNVEV (reference sequence). J gave up 2 bases and V 2 bases, and 5 bases lay outside the gene matches. The CDR3 is 15 residues long. The chain's CDR3 is CASSLNLAEQETQYF. The CDR3 coding sequence is TGTGCCAGCAGTTTAAACCTAGCGGAGCAAGAGACCCAGTACTTC.

The chain is built from TRBV4-3 and TRBJ2-1, with a tentative D call TRBD2 (7 bases). V gave up 0 bases and J gave up 15 bases, with 21 bases separating them. Germline lookup yields CDR1 LGHNA and CDR2 YSLEER. The CDR3 spans 15 residues. The CDR3 sequence: CASSQEWNRGTTLFF. In DNA, the CDR3 is TGCGCCAGCAGCCAAGAATGGAATAGGGGGACTACCCTGTTCTTC.

V gene TRBV9 combines with J gene TRBJ2-3; D may be TRBD2 (5 bases). CDR1 and CDR2 from the germline V gene are SGDLS and YYNGEE. The CDR3 contains 12 residues. V lost 6 bases to trimming and J lost 8 bases, with 13 bases between them. The CDR3 is CASTGVGGTQYF. The CDR3 nucleotides read TGTGCCAGCACCGGGGTGGGCGGTACGCAGTATTTT. The variable domain in full, with the rest retrieved from reference TRBV9 and TRBJ2-3, is DSGVTQTPKHLITATGQRVTLRCSPRSGDLSVYWYQQSLDQGLQFLIQYYNGEERAKGNILERFSAQQFPDLHSELNLSSLELGDSALYFCASTGVGGTQYFGPGTRLTVL.

The V and J genes are TRBV9 and TRBJ2-1; D unresolved. CDR1 and CDR2 from the germline V gene are SGDLS and YYNGEE. This CDR3 is built from 14 residues. Trimming stripped 4 bases from V and 9 bases from J, with 17 bases between. For the CDR3, the DNA is TGTGCCAGCAGCTCCTCGACCACGGGCGGTGAGCAGTTCTTC. Amino acids: CASSSSTTGGEQFF. Supplemented by reference TRBV9 and TRBJ2-1, the full variable domain reads DSGVTQTPKHLITATGQRVTLRCSPRSGDLSVYWYQQSLDQGLQFLIQYYNGEERAKGNILERFSAQQFPDLHSELNLSSLELGDSALYFCASSSSTTGGEQFFGPGTRLTVL.

In its sample, this clonotype was seen many times. The genes are TRBV7-2 and TRBJ2-7; D gene unclear. From germline, CDR1 is SGHTA and CDR2 FQGNSA. This CDR3 comprises 13 residues. Trimming left V 5 bases short and J 3 bases short, with 11 bases between. The DNA of the CDR3 is TGTGCCAGCAGCGCTCCACATCTCTACGAGCAGTACTTC. This encodes CASSAPHLYEQYF.

The chain carries TRBV4-3 and TRBJ2-7; perhaps TRBD1 as D (6 bases). The CDR3 consists of 16 residues. Trimming stripped 0 bases from V and 3 bases from J, with 15 bases between. Germline V gene sequence: CDR1 LGHNA, CDR2 YSLEER. CDR3 region: CASSQDEAGDYYEQYF. CDR3 nucleotides: TGCGCCAGCAGCCAAGATGAGGCAGGGGATTACTACGAGCAGTACTTC.

This chain links TRBV6-5 with TRBJ1-2; 8 bases line up with TRBD1. The CDR3 extends over 15 amino acids. V gave up 6 bases and J gave up 5 bases; unmatched junction bases: 11. Germline values: CDR1 MNHEY, CDR2 SVGAGI. CDR3 amino acids: CASSYHGQGIYGYTF. The CDR3 DNA reads TGTGCCAGCAGCTACCACGGACAGGGAATTTATGGCTACACCTTC.

This clonotype was found many times. This chain joins TRBV4-3 and TRBJ2-7; D ambiguous. V lost 4 bases, J lost 0 bases, and 10 bases lay in between. CDR1 is LGHNA, CDR2 YSLEER, per germline. The CDR3 runs to 14 residues. CDR3 nucleotide sequence: TGCGCCAGCAGCCCTGGGAAGGGCTCCTACGAGCAGTACTTC. Translation: CASSPGKGSYEQYF.

V and J are TRBV19 and TRBJ2-1, with D uncertain. The CDR3 contains 16 residues. Trimming took 0 bases from V and 0 from J, leaving 9 bases between them. Germline CDR1 is LNHDA and CDR2 is SQIVND (reference sequence). The CDR3 bases are TGTGCCAGTAGTATAGAAGAGAGTTCCTCCTACAATGAGCAGTTCTTC. Protein product: CASSIEESSSYNEQFF.

CDR3 DNA sequence: TGTGCCAGCAGCTTATCCCCCTTATACGAGCAGTACTTC. Its protein is CASSLSPLYEQYF. The genes are TRBV7-6 and TRBJ2-7; no reliable D call. Trimming pared 2 bases from V and 4 bases from J, leaving 9 bases between. This CDR3 is built from 13 residues. Germline-derived CDR1 and CDR2 are SGHVS and FNYEAQ.

Details on this clonotype: One end of the junction fails to match germline, which may point to a read error. The V and J genes are TRBV7-6 and TRBJ2-2, with 8 bases fitting TRBD2. CDR3 length equals 15 residues. CDR1 SGHVS and CDR2 FNYEAQ come from the germline V gene. The DNA for the CDR3 is TGTGCCGGCAGCTACACTAGCGGAAACACCGGGGAGCTGTTTTTT. Amino acid sequence: CAGSYTSGNTGELFF.

This clonotype was recorded many times. The chain carries TRBV4-3 and TRBJ2-3; unclear D gene. Germline CDR1 LGHNA, CDR2 YSLEER. Trimming pared 5 bases from V and 1 base from J, leaving 7 bases between. The CDR3 consists of 13 residues. CDR3 bases: TGCGCCAGCAGCGCGACGGGCACAGATACGCAGTATTTT. Amino acid sequence: CASSATGTDTQYF.

In its sample, this clonotype was seen a few times. The chain joins TRBV7-6 to TRBJ2-5; tentatively, D is TRBD1 or TRBD2 (5 bases each). V was clipped by 1 base and J by 13 bases, with 13 bases between them. Germline CDR1 is SGHVS and CDR2 is FNYEAQ. This CDR3 is built from 12 residues. The CDR3 loop is CASSLGSGGPYF. The CDR3 coding sequence is TGTGCCAGCAGCTTAGGATCTGGGGGTCCGTACTTC. Complete variable domain (other parts from reference TRBV7-6 and TRBJ2-5): GAGVSQSPRYKVTKRGQDVALRCDPISGHVSLYWYRQALGQGPEFLTYFNYEAQQDKSGLPNDRFSAERPEGSISTLTIQRTEQRDSAMYRCASSLGSGGPYFGPGTRLLVL.

This clonotype showed up just a few times. The CDR3 loop is CASSGTGEGEQYF. Written as DNA, the CDR3 is TGTGCCAGCAGCGGGACAGGGGAGGGGGAGCAGTACTTC. This chain connects TRBV7-2 to TRBJ2-7, with 10 bases lining up with TRBD1. The J segment lost 7 bases and the V segment lost 5 bases, leaving 5 bases of the junction unmatched. The CDR3 runs to 13 residues. Germline V gene lookup returns CDR1 SGHTA and CDR2 FQGNSA.

A few counts support this clonotype. This chain uses TRBV6-2 or TRBV6-3 with TRBJ1-1; D is undetermined. The CDR3 length is 14 residues. Germline V gene data show CDR1 as MNHEY and CDR2 as SVGEGT. V gave up 3 bases and J gave up 0 bases, with 8 bases separating them. The CDR3 bases are TGTGCCAGCAGTTATAAGGGAATGAACACTGAAGCTTTCTTT. Translation: CASSYKGMNTEAFF.

The sample holds many counts of this clonotype. The rearrangement joins TRBV3-1 to TRBJ1-1, with 8 bases identical to TRBD1. The CDR3 loop spans 16 amino acids. V lost 0 bases to trimming and J lost 2 bases; unmatched junction nucleotides: 5. Germline CDR1 and CDR2: LGHDT and YNNKEL (reference sequence). CDR3 sequence reads: CASSQDRDRLNTEAFF. The CDR3 DNA sequence: TGTGCCAGCAGCCAAGATAGGGACAGGCTAAACACTGAAGCTTTCTTT.

This clonotype was observed at least ten times. V and J are TRBV4-2 and TRBJ2-3; 8 bases line up with TRBD2. The germline V gene has CDR1 LGHNA and CDR2 YNFKEQ. The junction had 4 bases not matched to a gene; V was cut back by 0 bases and J by 2 bases. The CDR3 extends over 16 amino acids. The CDR3 is CASSQDASGLTDTQYF. CDR3 sequence (DNA): TGTGCCAGCAGCCAAGACGCTAGCGGGCTCACAGATACGCAGTATTTT.

This clonotype was detected only a few times. This rearrangement joins TRBV5-4 to TRBJ2-3, with 8 nucleotides matching TRBD2. Germline V CDR1 and CDR2: SGHNT, YYREEE (reference sequence). The J segment lost 5 bases and the V segment lost 1 base, leaving 6 bases of the junction unmatched. This CDR3 comprises 15 residues. CDR3 nucleotide sequence: TGTGCCAGCAGCTTGAAGCGGGAGATACTAGATACGCAGTATTTT. It codes for CASSLKREILDTQYF.

This chain connects TRBV11-3 to TRBJ2-6, with TRBD1 matching 9 bases. CDR1 and CDR2 from the germline V gene are SGHNT and YENEEA. V gave up 6 bases and J gave up 0 bases; unmatched junction bases: 12. The length of the CDR3 is 19 residues. DNA of the CDR3: TGTGCCAGCAGGCATCCGGGACAGGGAACTTTCTCTGGGGCCAACGTCCTGACTTTC. It translates to CASRHPGQGTFSGANVLTF. Combining the CDR3 with reference TRBV11-3 and TRBJ2-6 gives the whole variable domain EAGVVQSPRYKIIEKKQPVAFWCNPISGHNTLYWYLQNLGQGPELLIRYENEEAVDDSQLPKDRFSAERLKGVDSTLKIQPAELGDSAVYLCASRHPGQGTFSGANVLTFGAGSRLTVL.

In this sample, this clonotype turned up a few times. V and J are TRBV7-6 and TRBJ2-5; 9 bases align to TRBD1. The V gene's germline CDR1 is SGHVS and CDR2 FNYEAQ. J gave up 4 bases and V 1 base, and 4 bases lay outside the gene matches. The CDR3 length is 15 residues. The CDR3 DNA follows: TGTGCCAGCAGCTTAGAGGGGACAGGGCGAGAGACCCAGTACTTC. The encoded protein is CASSLEGTGRETQYF.